One and the same sample provided the 28 T cell receptor beta chains below, sequenced in a study of blood T cell repertoires in COVID-19. TCRdb's copy holds only in-frame clones and misses some; the assay was immunoSEQ multiplex PCR. This sample has tens of thousands of clones, with 75% to 95% found just once. The sequencing input was peripheral blood. The receptors here all came from a man between 60 and 75 years old with acute or convalescent COVID-19.

This clone was picked up one time. The CDR3 DNA is TGCGCCAGCAGCCAAGAAGCTCTAAGCGGACCTCACGAGCAGTACTTC. This encodes CASSQEALSGPHEQYF. This chain uses TRBV4-3 with TRBJ2-7; D perhaps matches TRBD2 (5 bases). The germline V and J ends were trimmed by 0 bases and 5 bases, with 17 bases remaining between them. Looked up from germline, CDR1 is LGHNA and CDR2 is YSLEER. The CDR3 has 16 residues.

V and J are TRBV7-6 and TRBJ2-5, with a tentative D call TRBD2 (7 bases). This CDR3 is 15 amino acids long. V shed 9 bases and J shed 3 bases, with 20 bases lying between them. Germline V lookup: CDR1 SGHVS, CDR2 FNYEAQ. CDR3 coding DNA: TGTGCCAGTTTGGCGAGGGGGGGGAGGGAAGAGACCCAGTACTTC. Protein product: CASLARGGREETQYF.

The rearrangement uses TRBV7-9 and TRBJ2-2, with D possibly TRBD1 on 7 matching bases. This CDR3 is built from 16 residues. V was trimmed by 1 base and J by 4 bases, leaving 13 bases between them. Germline V gene sequence: CDR1 SEHNR, CDR2 FQNEAQ (reference sequence). The CDR3 reads CASSLEEGAPTGELFF. CDR3 nucleotides: TGTGCCAGCAGCTTAGAGGAGGGGGCGCCCACCGGGGAGCTGTTTTTT.

The rearrangement uses TRBV6-5 and TRBJ2-2, with D possibly matching TRBD1 (6 bases). Germline V gives CDR1 MNHEY, CDR2 SVGAGI. The CDR3 is made up of 14 amino acids. With 6 bases removed from V and 6 bases from J, the gap between germline ends came to 14 bases. For the CDR3, the DNA is TGTGCCAGCAGCCGGGACACTGGGCCCGGGGAGCTGTTTTTT. This encodes CASSRDTGPGELFF.

The chain links TRBV7-2 to TRBJ2-3; D ambiguous. CDR1 is SGHTA and CDR2 is FQGNSA in the germline V gene. The CDR3 is 14 amino acids. Trimming shortened V by 2 bases and J by 2 bases, and 8 bases separated the two germline ends. As DNA, the CDR3 is TGTGCCAGCAGCTTAATGTCTTCCACAGATACGCAGTATTTT. Translating gives CASSLMSSTDTQYF. Full variable domain (rest looked up from reference TRBV7-2 and TRBJ2-3): GAGVSQSPSNKVTEKGKDVELRCDPISGHTALYWYRQSLGQGLEFLIYFQGNSAPDKSGLPSDRFSAERTGGSVSTLTIQRTQQEDSAVYLCASSLMSSTDTQYFGPGTRLTVL.

This CDR3 reads CASSVTGEAYGYTF. Here the CDR3 DNA reads TGTGCCAGCAGCGTAACAGGAGAAGCGTATGGCTACACCTTC. The chain is built from TRBV9 and TRBJ1-2; D is possibly TRBD1 (5 bases). CDR1 is SGDLS and CDR2 is YYNGEE in the germline V gene. The CDR3 is made up of 14 amino acids. V lost 1 base, J lost 5 bases, and 12 bases lay in between.

The chain combines TRBV28 with TRBJ2-1; TRBD2 matches at 10 bases. The CDR3 covers 14 residues. Germline V gives CDR1 MDHEN, CDR2 SYDVKM. The CDR3 sequence is CASGKLAGNNEQFF. In DNA form, the CDR3 reads TGTGCAAGTGGAAAACTAGCGGGAAACAATGAGCAGTTCTTC.

The V and J genes are TRBV29-1 and TRBJ2-7; D may be TRBD2 (6 bases). The CDR3 spans 12 residues. Germline V CDR1 and CDR2: SQVTM, ANQGSEA. Trimming removed 5 bases from V and 3 bases from J, with 11 bases in between. CDR3 sequence reads: CSVSGPSYEQYF. The CDR3 DNA reads TGCAGCGTTAGCGGGCCAAGCTACGAGCAGTACTTC.

The chain combines TRBV28 with TRBJ2-5; D is perhaps TRBD2 (6 bases). The germline CDR1 and CDR2 sequences are MDHEN and SYDVKM. V dropped 7 bases and J dropped 2 bases, with 11 bases sitting between them. This CDR3 is 13 amino acids long. CDR3 loop: CASTRDLQETQYF. Written as DNA, the CDR3 is TGTGCCAGCACGCGGGACCTACAAGAGACCCAGTACTTC.

This chain uses TRBV7-2 with TRBJ1-4; a weak D match, TRBD1 (5 bases). Germline CDR1 and CDR2: SGHTA and FQGNSA. Trimming shortened V by 0 bases and J by 1 base, and 12 bases separated the two germline ends. The CDR3 contains 17 residues. The CDR3 region has the DNA TGTGCCAGCAGCTTAGCCCAGGGAGGTGGAACTAATGAAAAACTGTTTTTT. Its translation is CASSLAQGGGTNEKLFF.

This rearrangement joins TRBV5-6 to TRBJ1-1; the match to TRBD1 covers 7 bases. The CDR3 loop spans 16 amino acids. From germline, CDR1 is SGHDT and CDR2 YYEEEE. V shed 1 base and J 6 bases; nucleotides not matched to a gene: 12. DNA of the CDR3: TGTGCCAGCAGCTTGAGAGACAGGGCGGGGGGGCCTGAAGCTTTCTTT. As protein: CASSLRDRAGGPEAFF.

This chain joins TRBV5-1 and TRBJ1-1; 10 bases align to TRBD1. Germline V lookup: CDR1 SGHRS, CDR2 YFSETQ. Trimming cost V 1 base and J 3 bases; bases outside gene matches: 3. The CDR3 has 15 residues. CDR3 sequence (DNA): TGCGCCAGCAGCTTGATGACAGGGGGCGACACTGAAGCTTTCTTT. Protein sequence: CASSLMTGGDTEAFF.

The V and J genes are TRBV11-2 and TRBJ2-1, with TRBD2 matching 9 bases. Germline assignment: CDR1 SGHAT and CDR2 FQNNGV. There are 17 residues in the CDR3. V gave up 5 bases and J gave up 6 bases; unmatched junction bases: 14. CDR3 sequence: CASSPSAGGRASNEQFF. In DNA, the CDR3 is TGTGCCAGCAGCCCCTCAGCGGGCGGGAGGGCCTCCAATGAGCAGTTCTTC.

In DNA form, the CDR3 reads TGTGCCAGCAGCTTAGTGACAGGACAGGCTACCTCCTACGAGCAGTACTTC. This codes for CASSLVTGQATSYEQYF. V and J are TRBV7-8 and TRBJ2-7; TRBD1 aligns across 7 bases. This CDR3 is built from 17 residues. The J segment lost 0 bases and the V segment lost 1 base, leaving 9 bases of the junction unmatched. Germline CDR1 and CDR2: SGHVS and FQNEAQ.

The rearrangement uses TRBV5-6 and TRBJ2-1; 10 bases map to TRBD1. Trimming cost V 1 base and J 4 bases; bases outside gene matches: 2. CDR3 size: 15 residues. CDR1 SGHDT and CDR2 YYEEEE come from the germline V gene. The CDR3 is CASSLWDRGYNEQFF. In nucleotides, the CDR3 is TGTGCCAGCAGCTTGTGGGACAGGGGATACAATGAGCAGTTCTTC. Combining the CDR3 with reference TRBV5-6 and TRBJ2-1 gives the whole variable domain DAGVTQSPTHLIKTRGQQVTLRCSPKSGHDTVSWYQQALGQGPQFIFQYYEEEERQRGNFPDRFSGHQFPNYSSELNVNALLLGDSALYLCASSLWDRGYNEQFFGPGTRLTVL.

The chain links TRBV6-5 to TRBJ1-2; D not resolved. The ends were cut back, 0 bases at V and 4 bases at J, with 12 bases in the middle. The CDR3 covers 15 residues. Germline CDR1 reads MNHEY; CDR2 reads SVGAGI. The CDR3 coding sequence is TGTGCCAGCAGTTACTCGACGGGGTACAGCTATGGCTACACCTTC. Amino acids: CASSYSTGYSYGYTF.

V gene TRBV7-2 combines with J gene TRBJ1-1; no definite D call. This CDR3 spans 13 amino acids. V lost 4 bases and J lost 4, with 10 bases in between. Germline assignment: CDR1 SGHTA and CDR2 FQGNSA. This CDR3 reads CASSSNGVTEAFF. CDR3 DNA sequence: TGTGCCAGCAGCTCAAACGGAGTCACTGAAGCTTTCTTT.

This sequence joins TRBV19 and TRBJ1-1; D uncertain. CDR1 LNHDA and CDR2 SQIVND come from the germline V gene (reference sequence). Trimming stripped 5 bases from V and 3 bases from J, with 10 bases between. The length of the CDR3 is 13 residues. The DNA for the CDR3 is TGTGCCAGTAGTTCAACGAGGGACACTGAAGCTTTCTTT. Translating it yields CASSSTRDTEAFF.

In its sample, this clone was seen once. The chain recombines TRBV10-3 with TRBJ1-6; D not resolved. Germline values: CDR1 ENHRY, CDR2 SYGVKD. Trimming removed 0 bases at V and 7 bases at J, with 10 bases between. CDR3 length: 15 residues. As DNA, the CDR3 is TGTGCCATCAGTGAGTCAAGCGGGTCCAATTCACCCCTCCACTTT. It encodes CAISESSGSNSPLHF.

The V and J genes are TRBV6-1 and TRBJ1-5; 7 positions agree with TRBD1. The CDR3 length is 17 residues. Germline V gene data show CDR1 as MNHNS and CDR2 as SASEGT. Unmatched junction bases numbered 10, after V lost 4 bases and J lost 1 base. The CDR3 DNA sequence: TGTGCCAGCAGTGTCCTGACAGGGACTTCCAGCAATCAGCCCCAGCATTTT. As protein: CASSVLTGTSSNQPQHF.

This rearrangement joins TRBV1 to TRBJ2-2; TRBD2 is the table's D call and was not checked against the DNA. TRBV1 is a pseudogene segment. There are 18 residues in the CDR3. The CDR3 nucleotides are TGCACCAGCAGCCCGCTAGCGGGAGTCTTCGCGAACACCGGGGAGCTGTTTTTT. Amino acids: CTSSPLAGVFANTGELFF.

CDR3 loop: CASRTPRGRGQIYF. CDR3 bases: TGTGCCAGCAGGACCCCGCGGGGAAGGGGTCAAATATATTTT. The genes are TRBV6-5 and TRBJ1-3, with a tentative D call TRBD1 (5 bases). Germline CDR1 reads MNHEY; CDR2 reads SVGAGI. Trimming pared 6 bases from V and 13 bases from J, leaving 22 bases between. This CDR3 contains 14 residues.

This clone turned up a few times. The chain recombines TRBV29-1 with TRBJ1-1; 8 bases are shared with TRBD1. CDR1 and CDR2 from the germline V gene are SQVTM and ANQGSEA. This CDR3 comprises 10 residues. V shed 7 bases, J shed 8 bases, and the junction held 3 bases outside the gene matches. The CDR3 DNA sequence: TGCAGCGCAGGACAGGGAGAAGCTTTCTTT. It translates to CSAGQGEAFF. Together with reference TRBV29-1 and TRBJ1-1, the CDR3 gives the full variable domain: SAVISQKPSRDICQRGTSLTIQCQVDSQVTMMFWYRQQPGQSLTLIATANQGSEATYESGFVIDKFPISRPNLTFSTLTVSNMSPEDSSIYLCSAGQGEAFFGQGTRLTVV.

The chain recombines TRBV9 with TRBJ1-3; no clear D gene. CDR3 size: 16 residues. Germline CDR1 and CDR2: SGDLS and YYNGEE. The germline V and J ends were trimmed by 4 bases and 0 bases, with 14 bases remaining between them. CDR3 DNA sequence: TGTGCCAGCAGCCCCCTTGGGCTGAGCTCTGGAAACACCATATATTTT. It is translated as CASSPLGLSSGNTIYF.

The CDR3 region is CASSQQSGTYNEQFF. DNA for the CDR3: TGTGCCAGCAGCCAACAAAGCGGGACCTACAATGAGCAGTTCTTC. The gene calls are TRBV4-2 and TRBJ2-1; 7 nucleotides line up with TRBD2. Germline CDR1 and CDR2: LGHNA and YNFKEQ. The CDR3 is 15 amino acids. Losses at the gene ends were 2 bases for V and 2 bases for J; bases not matched to a gene: 3.

The chain has TRBV4-3 and TRBJ2-7; the D gene is possibly TRBD1 (6 bases). The CDR3 has 15 amino acids. V was cut by 0 bases and J by 3 bases, with 12 bases left in between. CDR1 is LGHNA, CDR2 YSLEER, per germline. The chain's CDR3 is CASSQDFSGDYEQYF. Here the CDR3 DNA reads TGCGCCAGCAGCCAAGACTTTTCAGGGGACTACGAGCAGTACTTC.

The sample holds a few counts of this clone. This chain uses TRBV7-2 with TRBJ1-6; perhaps TRBD1 as D (5 bases). This CDR3 contains 16 residues. The V end lost 1 base, the J end lost 5 bases, and 12 bases lay between the germline ends. CDR1 is SGHTA, CDR2 FQGNSA, per germline. The CDR3: CASSLVATADNSPLHF. The CDR3 region has the DNA TGTGCCAGCAGCTTAGTGGCGACAGCCGATAATTCACCCCTCCACTTT.

The chain carries TRBV11-3 and TRBJ2-1; D is perhaps TRBD1 (5 bases). Germline V gene data show CDR1 as SGHNT and CDR2 as YENEEA. The V and J ends lost 4 bases and 2 bases respectively, with 18 bases between them. CDR3 length: 17 amino acids. The CDR3 DNA reads TGTGCCAGCAGCTCAACAACAGGTTACGGCCCCTACAATGAGCAGTTCTTC. Translated: CASSSTTGYGPYNEQFF.